These 28 T cell receptor beta chains share one sample of origin, sequenced in a study of long-term antiretroviral therapy in people with HIV. Survey level was the resolution at which the v3.0 immunoSEQ assay ran. Assay used: immunoSEQ multiplex PCR; TCRdb lists only in-frame clones, some missing. There are 16,000 or so clones in the sample; around four fifths occur only once, and around 14% lies in the top ten. This sample comprised unsorted PBMCs, obtained roughly 2.1 years before starting antiretroviral therapy. These receptors all stem from a man in his thirties or forties with HIV.

The chain employs TRBV7-3 and TRBJ2-2; 7 nucleotides match TRBD2. V trimming: 0 bases; J trimming: 2 bases; junction bases outside the gene matches: 3. Looked up from germline, CDR1 is SGHTA and CDR2 is FQGTGA. The CDR3 has 16 amino acids. CDR3: CASSLTPSGNTGELFF. The CDR3 coding sequence is TGTGCCAGCAGCTTAACGCCTAGCGGTAACACCGGGGAGCTGTTTTTT.

J is TRBJ2-7 and V is TRBV11-2, with TRBD1 identical over 9 bases. Germline CDR1 and CDR2: SGHAT and FQNNGV. Germline trimming cut 5 bases from V and 0 bases from J; bases unmatched to any gene: 5. CDR3 length equals 15 residues. The CDR3 sequence: CASSLDRGSSYEQYF. DNA for the CDR3: TGTGCCAGCAGCCTCGACAGGGGGAGCTCCTACGAGCAGTACTTC.

CDR3 protein: CAISHEAAGNEQYF. The CDR3 bases are TGTGCCATCTCCCACGAGGCCGCAGGGAACGAGCAGTACTTC. V and J are TRBV6-6 and TRBJ2-7, with D perhaps TRBD1 (5 bases). Deletions cut 10 bases from V and 5 bases from J, with 21 bases between. The CDR3 totals 14 residues. Germline V lookup: CDR1 MNHNY, CDR2 SVGAGI (reference sequence).

The chain recombines TRBV30 with TRBJ2-5; TRBD1 might be the D (6 bases). The germline V and J ends were trimmed by 5 bases and 6 bases, with 16 bases remaining between them. Looked up from germline, CDR1 is GTSNPN and CDR2 is SVGIG (reference sequence). The CDR3 runs 13 residues. CDR3 sequence: CAWRTVKLQTQYF. As DNA, the CDR3 is TGTGCCTGGCGGACAGTAAAATTACAGACCCAGTACTTC.

The CDR3 region has the DNA TGTGCCAGCAGCTTATATGCTTACTCCTACGAGCAGTACTTC. Translation gives CASSLYAYSYEQYF. The chain carries TRBV7-9 and TRBJ2-5; no firm D call. The DNA end lines up better with TRBJ2-7; the J call may be wrong. The CDR3 consists of 14 residues. Germline V gene lookup returns CDR1 SEHNR and CDR2 FQNEAQ (reference sequence).

This chain connects TRBV6-1 to TRBJ1-4, with 12 bases that match TRBD1. The CDR3 extends over 14 amino acids. V was clipped by 4 bases and J by 8 bases; unmatched bases: 2. CDR1 and CDR2 from the germline V gene are MNHNS and SASEGT. As DNA, the CDR3 is TGTGCCAGCAGTGGGGGACAGGGGGCCGAAAAACTGTTTTTT. Translating gives CASSGGQGAEKLFF.

This sequence joins TRBV6-6 and TRBJ2-1, with D tentatively TRBD1 (6 bases). Germline values: CDR1 MNHNY, CDR2 SVGAGI (reference sequence). V dropped 2 bases and J dropped 5 bases, with 7 bases sitting between them. The CDR3 consists of 13 residues. CDR3 sequence (DNA): TGTGCCAGCAGTTACCCAGGGGACAATGAGCAGTTCTTC. Translated, it gives CASSYPGDNEQFF.

The V and J genes are TRBV7-9 and TRBJ2-1; D uncertain. There are 14 residues in the CDR3. The V gene lost 5 bases and the J gene lost 0 bases, with 8 bases spanning the gap. The germline V gene has CDR1 SEHNR and CDR2 FQNEAQ (reference sequence). CDR3 protein: CASSTYISYNEQFF. CDR3 bases: TGTGCCAGCAGCACATATATCTCCTACAATGAGCAGTTCTTC.

In DNA form, the CDR3 reads TGCAGCGTTGTAGGACAGGGTAACTATGGCTACACCTTC. This translates into CSVVGQGNYGYTF. This chain links TRBV29-1 with TRBJ1-2; 8 nucleotides agree with TRBD1. The CDR3 covers 13 residues. Germline V lookup: CDR1 SQVTM, CDR2 ANQGSEA. Trimming took 4 bases from V and 1 from J; bases not matched to a gene: 2.

This chain links TRBV27 with TRBJ1-5; D may be TRBD1 (6 bases). Germline V gene lookup returns CDR1 MNHEY and CDR2 SMNVEV (reference sequence). This CDR3 is 16 amino acids long. V was clipped by 3 bases and J by 0 bases, with 12 bases between them. The CDR3 bases are TGTGCCAGCAGTTTGGGAGGGGGGTCTAGCAATCAGCCCCAGCATTTT. Its translation: CASSLGGGSSNQPQHF.

The V gene is TRBV7-9, the J gene TRBJ1-1; D is unclear. Germline loops: CDR1 SEHNR, CDR2 FQNEAQ (reference sequence). The CDR3 length is 12 residues. Trimming cost V 5 bases and J 2 bases, with 6 bases left between them. CDR3 coding DNA: TGTGCCAGCAGCCCCCCCAACACTGAAGCTTTCTTT. It encodes CASSPPNTEAFF.

The chain has TRBV30 and TRBJ2-7; D unclear. Germline loops: CDR1 GTSNPN, CDR2 SVGIG (reference sequence). The CDR3 extends over 14 amino acids. Deletions cut 2 bases from V and 0 bases from J, with 11 bases between. Here the CDR3 reads CAWSYVEFSYEQYF. The CDR3 DNA reads TGTGCCTGGAGTTATGTTGAATTCTCCTACGAGCAGTACTTC.

CDR3: CASSVGTDYEQYF. The CDR3, as DNA: TGTGCCAGCAGTGTTGGGACAGACTACGAGCAGTACTTC. V gene TRBV2 combines with J gene TRBJ2-7; 7 bases are shared with TRBD1. The CDR3 runs to 13 residues. Unmatched junction bases numbered 3, after V lost 4 bases and J lost 3 bases. CDR1 is SNHLY and CDR2 is FYNNEI in the germline V gene.

The rearrangement uses TRBV7-6 and TRBJ2-7; no definite D call. The CDR3 totals 14 residues. The germline CDR1 and CDR2 sequences are SGHVS and FNYEAQ. V lost 5 bases and J 2 bases, leaving 13 bases between the germline ends. In DNA form, the CDR3 reads TGTGCCAGCAGCGATGATTCGTGGCCCTACGAGCAGTACTTC. Its protein product is CASSDDSWPYEQYF.

The chain couples TRBV28 to TRBJ1-4; 7 bases agree with TRBD1. This CDR3 contains 15 residues. Germline values: CDR1 MDHEN, CDR2 SYDVKM. J lost 7 bases, V lost 6 bases, and 11 bases had no gene match. The CDR3 sequence is CASSQGGARGEKLFF. CDR3 DNA: TGTGCCAGCAGCCAGGGGGGGGCGCGGGGTGAAAAACTGTTTTTT.

The chain recombines TRBV18 with TRBJ1-1, with D possibly TRBD1 on 5 matching bases. Germline CDR1 and CDR2: KGHSH and LQKENI. CDR3 length: 13 amino acids. Deletions cut 3 bases from V and 6 bases from J, with 11 bases between. Written as DNA, the CDR3 is TGTGCCAGCTCACCTACGGGGGTCCCTGAAGCTTTCTTT. This codes for CASSPTGVPEAFF.

The chain employs TRBV5-1 and TRBJ1-1; D might be TRBD1 (5 bases). V lost 3 bases and J lost 7, with 16 bases in between. Germline V lookup: CDR1 SGHRS, CDR2 YFSETQ. This CDR3 has 14 residues. Here the CDR3 DNA reads TGCGCCAGCAGCTACGGGGGGGAACTAAGTGAAGCTTTCTTT. It translates to CASSYGGELSEAFF.

This clone was seen a few times. The V and J genes are TRBV15 and TRBJ2-7, with 8 bases fitting TRBD1. With 0 bases clipped from V and 3 bases from J, the junction kept 7 bases outside the gene matches. CDR1 is LNHNV, CDR2 YYDKDF, per germline (reference sequence). The CDR3 totals 16 residues. The CDR3 nucleotides are TGTGCCACCAGCAGAGATCGGGGACAGGCGATCTACGAGCAGTACTTC. It encodes CATSRDRGQAIYEQYF.

The rearrangement links TRBV4-1 to TRBJ1-2, with D maybe TRBD1 (6 bases). This CDR3 is built from 14 residues. The germline V gene has CDR1 MGHRA and CDR2 YSYEKL. V lost 2 bases to trimming and J lost 8 bases, with 15 bases between them. CDR3 in amino acids: CASSQSRDNAGYTF. CDR3 nucleotide sequence: TGCGCCAGCAGCCAAAGCCGGGACAATGCCGGCTACACCTTC.

The chain carries TRBV6-6 and TRBJ2-1; D may match TRBD1 or TRBD2 (6 bases each). Germline values: CDR1 MNHNY, CDR2 SVGAGI (reference sequence). The length of the CDR3 is 15 residues. Trimming removed 2 bases at V and 8 bases at J, with 16 bases between. This chain's CDR3 is CASSYGGPAVDEQFF. CDR3 DNA sequence: TGTGCCAGCAGTTACGGGGGGCCGGCGGTTGATGAGCAGTTCTTC.

The CDR3 nucleotides read TGTGCCACCGTGACAGGGGGCTCCTACGAGCAGTACTTC. Protein sequence: CATVTGGSYEQYF. The rearrangement uses TRBV28 and TRBJ2-7; 9 bases match TRBD1. The CDR3 consists of 13 residues. CDR1 is MDHEN, CDR2 SYDVKM, per germline. Unmatched junction bases numbered 4, after V lost 10 bases and J lost 0 bases.

This sequence joins TRBV25-1 and TRBJ2-7, with D perhaps matching TRBD2 (5 bases). V was pared by 2 bases and J by 7 bases, with 9 bases between. The CDR3 sequence is 12 residues long. Germline-derived CDR1 and CDR2 are MGHDK and SYGVNS. The DNA of the CDR3 is TGTGCCAGCAGTGAAAGCCCGGGAGAGCAGTACTTC. Its protein product is CASSESPGEQYF.

This clone turned up a few times. This chain uses TRBV4-2 with TRBJ1-4, with D perhaps TRBD1 (5 bases). The CDR3 spans 13 residues. Trimming removed 2 bases at V and 8 bases at J, with 9 bases between. CDR1 is LGHNA and CDR2 is YNFKEQ in the germline V gene. The CDR3 sequence is CASSQFGGEKLFF. The CDR3 DNA is TGTGCCAGCAGCCAATTCGGGGGGGAAAAACTGTTTTTT.

This chain connects TRBV13 to TRBJ1-2; D gene ambiguous. The V end lost 5 bases, the J end lost 2 bases, and 12 bases lay between the germline ends. The CDR3 is 14 amino acids. CDR1 and CDR2 from the germline V gene are PRHDT and FYEKMQ (reference sequence). Here the CDR3 reads CASSRKGGNYGYTF. The CDR3 DNA is TGTGCCAGCAGCAGGAAGGGTGGAAACTATGGCTACACCTTC.

The chain has TRBV7-9 and TRBJ2-1; 7 nucleotides match TRBD2. The CDR3 sequence is 16 residues long. Germline CDR1 and CDR2: SEHNR and FQNEAQ (reference sequence). The trim removed 5 bases at V and 4 bases at J, leaving 11 bases unmatched. The CDR3 is CASSPVSGADYNEQFF. DNA for the CDR3: TGTGCCAGCAGCCCCGTGAGCGGGGCCGATTACAATGAGCAGTTCTTC.

The chain carries TRBV15 and TRBJ1-2, with D perhaps matching TRBD1 (6 bases). The V gene's germline CDR1 is LNHNV and CDR2 YYDKDF (reference sequence). Trimming stripped 8 bases from V and 2 bases from J, with 15 bases between. The CDR3 is 14 residues long. The CDR3 loop reads CATGRQEPNYGYTF. Here the CDR3 DNA reads TGTGCCACCGGCCGACAGGAACCAAACTATGGCTACACCTTC.

The chain combines TRBV10-2 with TRBJ2-2; D may match TRBD1 or TRBD2 (5 bases each). The CDR3 is 14 amino acids. V lost 1 base to trimming and J lost 8 bases, with 11 bases between them. Per the germline V gene, CDR1 is WSHSY and CDR2 is SAAADI. DNA for the CDR3: TGCGCCAGCAGTGAGTTCCTGGGACCGGGGGAGCTGTTTTTT. Translating it yields CASSEFLGPGELFF.

The genes are TRBV5-1 and TRBJ2-5, with TRBD1 matching 8 bases. V shed 0 bases and J 5 bases; nucleotides not matched to a gene: 3. Looked up from germline, CDR1 is SGHRS and CDR2 is YFSETQ. CDR3 length: 14 amino acids. CDR3: CASSLETGGETQYF. The DNA of the CDR3 is TGCGCCAGCAGCTTGGAAACAGGGGGGGAGACCCAGTACTTC.